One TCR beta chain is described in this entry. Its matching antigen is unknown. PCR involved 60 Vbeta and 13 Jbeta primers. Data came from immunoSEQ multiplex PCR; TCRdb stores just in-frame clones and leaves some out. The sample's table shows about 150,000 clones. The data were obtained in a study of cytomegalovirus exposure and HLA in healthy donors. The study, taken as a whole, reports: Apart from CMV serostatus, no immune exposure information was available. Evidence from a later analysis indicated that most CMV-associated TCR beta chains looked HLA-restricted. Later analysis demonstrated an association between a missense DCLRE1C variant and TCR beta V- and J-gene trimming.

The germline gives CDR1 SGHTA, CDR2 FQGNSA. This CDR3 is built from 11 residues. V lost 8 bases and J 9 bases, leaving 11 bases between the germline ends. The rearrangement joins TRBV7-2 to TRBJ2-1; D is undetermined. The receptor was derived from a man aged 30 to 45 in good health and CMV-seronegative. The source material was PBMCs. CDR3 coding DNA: TGTGCCAGCGCCCAACTGAGTGAGCAGTTCTTC. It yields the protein CASAQLSEQFF.